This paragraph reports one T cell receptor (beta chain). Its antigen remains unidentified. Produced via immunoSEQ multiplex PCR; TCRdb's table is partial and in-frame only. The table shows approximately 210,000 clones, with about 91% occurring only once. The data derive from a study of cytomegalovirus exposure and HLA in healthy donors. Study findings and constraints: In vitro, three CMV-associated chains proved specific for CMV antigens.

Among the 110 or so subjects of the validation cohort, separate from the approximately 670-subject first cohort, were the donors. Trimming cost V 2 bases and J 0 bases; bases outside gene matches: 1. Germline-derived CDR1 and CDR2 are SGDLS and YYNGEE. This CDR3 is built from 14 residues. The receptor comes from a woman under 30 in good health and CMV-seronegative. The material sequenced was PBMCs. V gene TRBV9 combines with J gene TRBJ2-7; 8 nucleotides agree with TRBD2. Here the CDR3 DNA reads TGTGCCAGCAGCGTCCGGGAGGGCTCCTACGAGCAGTACTTC. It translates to CASSVREGSYEQYF.